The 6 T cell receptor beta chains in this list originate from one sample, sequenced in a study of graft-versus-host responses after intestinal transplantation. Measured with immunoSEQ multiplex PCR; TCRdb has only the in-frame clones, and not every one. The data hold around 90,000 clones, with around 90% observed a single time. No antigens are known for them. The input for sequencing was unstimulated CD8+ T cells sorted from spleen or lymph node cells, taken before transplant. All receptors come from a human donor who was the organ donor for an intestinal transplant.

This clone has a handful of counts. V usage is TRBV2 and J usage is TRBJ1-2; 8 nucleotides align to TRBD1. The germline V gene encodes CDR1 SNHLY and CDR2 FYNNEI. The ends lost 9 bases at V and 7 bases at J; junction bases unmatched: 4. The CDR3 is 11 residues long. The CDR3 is CASQGAFGYTF. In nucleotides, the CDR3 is TGTGCCAGTCAGGGGGCGTTTGGCTACACCTTC.

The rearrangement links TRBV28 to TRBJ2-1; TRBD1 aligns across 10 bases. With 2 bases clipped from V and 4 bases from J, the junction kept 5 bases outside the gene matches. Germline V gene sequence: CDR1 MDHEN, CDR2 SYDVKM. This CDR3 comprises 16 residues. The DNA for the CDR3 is TGTGCCAGCAGTTTAAACTGGGACAGGGGATACAATGAGCAGTTCTTC. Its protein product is CASSLNWDRGYNEQFF.

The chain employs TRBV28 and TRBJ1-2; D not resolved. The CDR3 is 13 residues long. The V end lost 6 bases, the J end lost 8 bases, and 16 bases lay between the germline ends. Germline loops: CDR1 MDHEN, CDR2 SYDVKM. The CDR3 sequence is CASSPDTAGGYTF. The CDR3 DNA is TGTGCCAGCAGCCCAGACACGGCTGGAGGCTACACCTTC.

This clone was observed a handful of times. The CDR3 nucleotides are TGTGCCAGCAGTTACTCTCGGGGGATCTCCTACGAGCAGTACTTC. This codes for CASSYSRGISYEQYF. The rearrangement joins TRBV6-5 to TRBJ2-7, with TRBD2 as a possible D gene (6 bases). This CDR3 comprises 15 residues. The V end was cut by 0 bases, the J end by 0 bases, with 9 bases between. Per the germline V gene, CDR1 is MNHEY and CDR2 is SVGAGI.

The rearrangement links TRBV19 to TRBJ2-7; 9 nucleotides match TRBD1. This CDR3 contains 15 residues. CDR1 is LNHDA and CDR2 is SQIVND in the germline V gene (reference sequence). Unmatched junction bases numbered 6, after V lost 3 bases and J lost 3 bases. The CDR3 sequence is CASSIAGQGLYEQYF. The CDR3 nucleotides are TGTGCCAGTAGTATTGCGGGACAGGGACTCTACGAGCAGTACTTC.

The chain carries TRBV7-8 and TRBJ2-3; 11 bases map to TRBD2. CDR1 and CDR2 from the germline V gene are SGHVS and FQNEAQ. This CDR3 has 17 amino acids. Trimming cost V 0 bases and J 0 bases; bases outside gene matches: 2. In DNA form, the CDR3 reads TGTGCCAGCAGCTTAGCGCGACTAGCGGGGAGCACAGATACGCAGTATTTT. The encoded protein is CASSLARLAGSTDTQYF.